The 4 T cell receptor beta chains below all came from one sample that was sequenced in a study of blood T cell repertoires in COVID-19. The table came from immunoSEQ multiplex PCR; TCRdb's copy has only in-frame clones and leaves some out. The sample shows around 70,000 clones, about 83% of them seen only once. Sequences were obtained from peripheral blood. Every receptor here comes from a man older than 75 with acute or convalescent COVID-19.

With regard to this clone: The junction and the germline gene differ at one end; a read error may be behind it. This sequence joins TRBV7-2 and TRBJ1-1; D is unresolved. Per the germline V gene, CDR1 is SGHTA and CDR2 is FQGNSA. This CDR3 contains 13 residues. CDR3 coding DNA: TGTGCCAGCAGCTTAGTCGAGGAAATCGGGAACCTTTTT. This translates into CASSLVEEIGNLF. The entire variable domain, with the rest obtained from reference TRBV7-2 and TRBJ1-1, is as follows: GAGVSQSPSNKVTEKGKDVELRCDPISGHTALYWYRQSLGQGLEFLIYFQGNSAPDKSGLPSDRFSAERTGGSVSTLTIQRTQQEDSAVYLCASSLVEEIGNLFGQGTRLTVV.

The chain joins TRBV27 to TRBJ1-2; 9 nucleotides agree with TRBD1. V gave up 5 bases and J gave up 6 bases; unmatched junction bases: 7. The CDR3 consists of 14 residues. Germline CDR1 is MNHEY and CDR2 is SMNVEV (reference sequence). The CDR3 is CASSHRGQWDGYTF. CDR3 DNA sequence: TGTGCCAGCAGTCACAGGGGGCAATGGGATGGCTACACCTTC.

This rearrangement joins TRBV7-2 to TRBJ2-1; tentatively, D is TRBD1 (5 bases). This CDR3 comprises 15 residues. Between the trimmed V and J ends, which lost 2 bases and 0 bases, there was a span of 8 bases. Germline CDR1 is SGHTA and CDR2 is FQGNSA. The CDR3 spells CASSLQGSSYNEQFF. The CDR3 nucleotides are TGTGCCAGCAGCTTACAGGGAAGCTCCTACAATGAGCAGTTCTTC.

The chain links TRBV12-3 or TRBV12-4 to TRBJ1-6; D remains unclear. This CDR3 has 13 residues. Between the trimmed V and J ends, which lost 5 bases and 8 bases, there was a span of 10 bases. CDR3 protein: CASSEGRYSPLHF. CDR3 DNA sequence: TGTGCCAGCAGTGAGGGCAGGTATTCACCCCTCCACTTT.